This paragraph covers one T cell receptor beta chain sequence. Its target antigen remains unknown. It has no much larger one-base neighbor in the sample; base qualities were not kept. These data belong to a study of CD8 T cells in Susac syndrome (dated by TCRdb to between 2018 and 2021). Regarding the research as a whole: Repertoire sequencing was used to test whether CD8+ T cell activation and differentiation in Susac syndrome was antigen driven. CD8+ T cell repertoire clonality was compared between around eleven healthy donors, approximately 14 Susac syndrome patients and 15 multiple sclerosis patients.

Peripheral blood CD8+ and CD4+ T cells from healthy donors, Susac syndrome patients and multiple sclerosis patients were profiled using high-throughput TCR beta sequencing. The healthy donors served as controls matched for age and sex. Bulk CD8+ and CD4+ T cells were purified magnetically by negative isolation, whereas CD8+ TEMRA cells were enriched by FACS. Blood was collected in EDTA tubes and processed within 24 hours, with PBMCs isolated through density gradient centrifugation. PBMCs destined for TCR sequencing were cryopreserved in liquid nitrogen and later thawed in a 37 °C water bath. The sorted or isolated CD4+, CD8+ and CD8+ TEMRA cells reached a purity of at least 90%. RNA was extracted using the RNeasy kit, and roughly 0.5 to 1 microgram was reverse transcribed with random hexamers. TCR beta CDR3 regions were amplified with the immunoSEQ multiplex PCR assay covering 54 Vbeta and 13 Jbeta segments. PCR amplification bias was corrected using a synthetic template baseline for primer optimization and computational correction. Under the source paper's analysis protocol: Only productive sequences were kept, with reads annotated to V, D and J genes according to IMGT and analyzed in immunoSEQ Analyzer. Clonality was computed as one minus Shannon entropy normalized by log2 of the number of productive unique sequences. Public and private clones were assessed among the 100 most prevalent clones of each patient and control. Susac-specific clones were defined as absent from healthy and MS cohorts, approximately 1,000 published viral clones and other ImmuneACCESS disease sequences. TCRdb itself trimmed the public reads at Q25 with fastp, ran MiXCR and retained productive beta chains. Each entry merges the rows of one CDR3 protein and shows their most common DNA and genes. The V and J calls here are based on TCRdb, not the publication. Recorded for this sample are about 80,000 distinct CDR3 sequences; approximately 94% of them occurred a single time. 0.26% of the sample rests with the top ten.

The paper's findings and limits, for the study overall: The number of individuals in the TCR sequencing and HLA analysis was recognized as being relatively small.

V sheds 4 bases and J sheds 4 bases, leaving 15 bases between their ends. Taken from cysteine to phenylalanine, the CDR3 has 15 residues. The retained sequence is limited to the CDR3, 45 bases, with the frame set at the first base. The sequenced material came from CD8+ T cells from PBMCs. The sequence was obtained from a human donor in good health. Recombination linked TRBV12-3 or TRBV12-4 to TRBJ2-3; the D segment cannot be called with confidence. Here is the DNA: TGTGCCAGCAGTTCCGACCTTGGCTGGGCAGATACGCAGTATTTT. This encodes CASSSDLGWADTQYF.